This note documents a single TCR beta chain sequence. Its target is not known. Sample-barcoded 5' priming and a J-beta primer mix drove a second PCR of 7 to 11 cycles. From each sample, at least 2.5 million paired-end reads containing CDR3 were obtained. One entry per CDR3 protein results from TCRdb running MiXCR on the 5' RACE reads. This repertoire shows 600,000 to 1,000,000 distinct CDR3 sequences, roughly 50% found once; its top ten account for 20% to 25%. The data are from a study of blood T cells in healthy people across ages. Study outcomes and limitations: Possibly confounding the expanded clonotype changes was the fact that donor CMV status was unknown.

The clonotype originates from a man aged 30 to 39 in good health. Specimen: blood.

The CDR3 protein is CATAKRAGSYNEQFF. DNA of the CDR3: TGTGCCACCGCAAAACGAGCCGGAAGCTACAATGAGCAGTTCTTC. The chain combines TRBV24-1 with TRBJ2-1, with no clear D. Trimming cost V 9 bases and J 3 bases, with 17 bases left between them. Germline values: CDR1 KGHDR, CDR2 SFDVKD. This CDR3 region has 15 residues.